This T cell receptor (beta chain) was sequenced for a study of T cells in Graves' hyperthyroidism and ophthalmopathy. Whole-study results and caveats: The model predicted ophthalmopathy a median roughly 6.3 months before onset.

Germline CDR1 is SEHNR and CDR2 is FQNEAQ (reference sequence). This CDR3 comprises 13 residues. Trimming removed 5 bases at V and 5 bases at J, with 12 bases between. Those with hyperthyroidism were 18 to 65 years old, newly diagnosed, and ill for under 2 months. Using more than 7.5 ml of fresh peripheral blood, PBMCs were prepared. Amplification yielded TCR beta CDR3 regions, with RNA transcripts as the source. The HTBI set primed first-round TCR CDR3 RT-PCR. One entry per CDR3 protein, called by TCRdb with MiXCR from the multiplex PCR reads. Of fewer than 350,000 distinct CDR3 sequences in the sample, around 15% were seen once. This clonotype was seen ten or more times. Its antigen is not known.

The TCR comes from a woman in her thirties or forties with Graves' hyperthyroidism. Sequenced sample: blood. V usage is TRBV7-9 and J usage is TRBJ2-5, with D perhaps TRBD1 (6 bases). Here the CDR3 reads CASSQTRGETQYF. The CDR3 region has the DNA TGTGCCAGCAGCCAAACCAGGGGCGAGACCCAGTACTTC.